These T cell receptor beta chains were read from a single sample in a study of blood T cells in healthy people across ages. In TCRdb, the 5' RACE reads were re-called with MiXCR into one record per CDR3 protein. The table includes 800,000 to 950,000 distinct CDR3 sequences, about 28% detected once. These data are also associated with another study on T cells of mothers and their children.

Sequencing was done on a sample of blood. The receptors were sampled from a woman between 35 and 50 years old in good health. The CDR3 runs from the conserved cysteine through the conserved F or W. A D gene is named only where the DNA matches it firmly. Size tells how often a clone was seen (once, few, many) or the class of an expanded clone, and some rows leave it out.

size: few
D: TRBD2
V: TRBV28
length: 14
J: TRBJ2-7
DNA: TGTGCCAGCAGTACTAGCGGGGGGATGAATGAGCAGTACTTC
CDR3: CASSTSGGMNEQYF

size: .
D: TRBD2
V: TRBV7-2
length: 16
J: TRBJ2-5
DNA: TGTGCCAGCAGCCACCGCGGGCGGGGGGGCTCAGAGACCCAGTACTTC
CDR3: CASSHRGRGGSETQYF

size: .
D: TRBD1
V: TRBV11-2
length: 14
J: TRBJ2-7
DNA: TGTGCCAGCAGCTCGACAGGGAAGGGTCTCGAGCAGTACTTC
CDR3: CASSSTGKGLEQYF

size: few
D: .
V: TRBV28
length: 13
J: TRBJ1-1
DNA: TGTGCCAGCAGCCCCGGACACAAAAAATTAGCTTTCTTT
CDR3: CASSPGHKKLAFF

size: few
D: TRBD2
V: TRBV20-1
length: 14
J: TRBJ2-5
DNA: TGCAGTGCTAGAGGGGAGGGGCCGAGGGAGACCCAGTACTTC
CDR3: CSARGEGPRETQYF

size: .
D: .
V: TRBV7-9
length: 13
J: TRBJ1-1
DNA: TGTGCCAGCAGCTTAGGGGAAGTCGGTGAAGCTTTCTTT
CDR3: CASSLGEVGEAFF

size: .
D: .
V: TRBV2
length: 12
J: TRBJ2-1
DNA: TGTGCCAGCAGTGAGGTGGGCTGGGAGCAGTTCTTC
CDR3: CASSEVGWEQFF

size: .
D: .
V: TRBV7-2
length: 12
J: TRBJ2-1
DNA: TGTGCCAGCAGGGGAGGTCACAATGAGCAGTTCTTC
CDR3: CASRGGHNEQFF

size: .
D: .
V: TRBV27
length: 15
J: TRBJ2-2
DNA: TGTGCCAGCAGTTTATCCGGGTCTTACACCGGGGAGCTGTTTTTT
CDR3: CASSLSGSYTGELFF

size: many
D: .
V: TRBV29-1
length: 13
J: TRBJ1-1
DNA: TGCAGCGTCGCTATTTCCATGGGCACTGAAGCTTTCTTT
CDR3: CSVAISMGTEAFF

size: .
D: TRBD1
V: TRBV4-1
length: 17
J: TRBJ1-4
DNA: TGCGCCAGCAGCCAAGATCGAACAGGGGGCCGAGGGGAAAAACTGTTTTTT
CDR3: CASSQDRTGGRGEKLFF

size: many
D: .
V: TRBV5-6
length: 15
J: TRBJ1-6
DNA: TGTGCCAGCAGCTTGGGCGGGTTCGGGAATTCACCCCTCCACTTT
CDR3: CASSLGGFGNSPLHF

size: many
D: TRBD1
V: TRBV4-1
length: 13
J: TRBJ1-2
DNA: TGCGCCAGCAGCCAGGGACAGGGCGGGGGCTACACCTTC
CDR3: CASSQGQGGGYTF

size: .
D: TRBD1
V: TRBV12-3/TRBV12-4
length: 13
J: TRBJ1-5
DNA: TGTGCCAGCAGCCGACAGGGTTTGCAGCCCCAGCATTTT
CDR3: CASSRQGLQPQHF

size: .
D: .
V: TRBV27
length: 15
J: TRBJ2-7
DNA: TGTGCCAGCAGTTTAGTCGGGGGGCGCCCCTACGAGCAGTACTTC
CDR3: CASSLVGGRPYEQYF

size: once
D: .
V: TRBV6-6
length: 13
J: TRBJ1-5
DNA: TGTGCCGCCCACCTCTCCCATAATCAGCCCCAGCATTTT
CDR3: CAAHLSHNQPQHF

size: few
D: TRBD1
V: TRBV20-1
length: 14
J: TRBJ1-2
DNA: TGCAGTCCAGGGAGCGGGACAGGGTCCTATGGCTACACCTTC
CDR3: CSPGSGTGSYGYTF

size: few
D: TRBD1
V: TRBV6-6
length: 15
J: TRBJ2-3
DNA: TGTGCCAGCAGTTACTCACGACAGGGGTCTGATACGCAGTATTTT
CDR3: CASSYSRQGSDTQYF

size: .
D: .
V: TRBV6-1
length: 13
J: TRBJ2-7
DNA: TGTGCCAGCAGTGAAAGTAGCCACTACGAGCAGTACTTC
CDR3: CASSESSHYEQYF

size: many
D: .
V: TRBV10-3
length: 13
J: TRBJ2-7
DNA: TGTGCCATCAGTGAAGCGCAGGGATACGAGCAGTACTTC
CDR3: CAISEAQGYEQYF

size: many
D: TRBD1
V: TRBV20-1
length: 20
J: TRBJ2-7
DNA: TGCAGTGCTAGACCTTACAAGGATTCTCCAGGACAGGGCCGCCTCTACGAGCAGTACTTC
CDR3: CSARPYKDSPGQGRLYEQYF

size: .
D: .
V: TRBV7-2
length: 15
J: TRBJ2-5
DNA: TGTGCCAGCAGCTTAGATCCTAGTCTGGGCGAGACCCAGTACTTC
CDR3: CASSLDPSLGETQYF

size: few
D: .
V: TRBV3-1
length: 15
J: TRBJ1-5
DNA: TGTGCCAGCAGCCAAGACAGGGCCTCCAATCAGCCCCAGCATTTT
CDR3: CASSQDRASNQPQHF

size: few
D: .
V: TRBV6-5
length: 14
J: TRBJ1-2
DNA: TGTGCCAGCAAAGTCGGGTTCACTAACTATGGCTACACCTTC
CDR3: CASKVGFTNYGYTF

size: .
D: .
V: TRBV27
length: 15
J: TRBJ1-3
DNA: TGTGCCAGCAGTTTATCCGGAGGGTTGAGAAACACCATATATTTT
CDR3: CASSLSGGLRNTIYF

size: .
D: .
V: TRBV29-1
length: 12
J: TRBJ2-7
DNA: TGCAGCGTTGGTATTAGCTCCTACGAGCAGTACTTC
CDR3: CSVGISSYEQYF

size: many
D: .
V: TRBV28
length: 14
J: TRBJ2-7
DNA: TGTGCCAGCAGTTTCGACAGAACTATCGACGAGCAGTACTTC
CDR3: CASSFDRTIDEQYF

size: .
D: TRBD1
V: TRBV24-1
length: 15
J: TRBJ1-2
DNA: TGTGCCACCAGTGATATGGGACAGGGGGCGGGTGGCTACACCTTC
CDR3: CATSDMGQGAGGYTF

size: .
D: .
V: TRBV7-9
length: 14
J: TRBJ2-7
DNA: TGTGCCAGCAGTTACACGGGACAAGCCTACGAGCAGTACTTC
CDR3: CASSYTGQAYEQYF

size: few
D: .
V: TRBV5-1
length: 14
J: TRBJ1-2
DNA: TGCGCCAGCAGCTCCCTGACAGGTGATGGTGGCTACACCTTC
CDR3: CASSSLTGDGGYTF

size: .
D: .
V: TRBV6-1
length: 12
J: TRBJ2-7
DNA: TGTGCCAGCAGTGAACATTCCTACGAGCAGTACTTC
CDR3: CASSEHSYEQYF

size: many
D: .
V: TRBV7-3
length: 14
J: TRBJ2-5
DNA: TGTGCCAGCAGCTTAAATCCCCTCCAAGAGACCCAGTACTTC
CDR3: CASSLNPLQETQYF

size: .
D: .
V: TRBV14
length: 15
J: TRBJ2-1
DNA: TGTGCCAGCAGCCATAGCGAGGGGCTATACAATGAGCAGTTCTTC
CDR3: CASSHSEGLYNEQFF

size: few
D: .
V: TRBV18
length: 13
J: TRBJ2-5
DNA: TGTGCCAGCTCAATTGACCTGGCGGAGACCCAGTACTTC
CDR3: CASSIDLAETQYF

size: .
D: .
V: TRBV28
length: 16
J: TRBJ1-2
DNA: TGTGCCAGCAGTTCTACATCCCCGCATCGACTCTATGGCTACACCTTC
CDR3: CASSSTSPHRLYGYTF

size: many
D: .
V: TRBV6-5
length: 13
J: TRBJ1-1
DNA: TGTGCCAGCAGTTCATTCAGGGGTCGTGAAGCTTTCTTT
CDR3: CASSSFRGREAFF

size: .
D: .
V: TRBV18
length: 13
J: TRBJ1-1
DNA: TGTGCCAGCTCGGCACTACTTCAGGTGGGAGCTTTCTTT
CDR3: CASSALLQVGAFF

size: many
D: TRBD1
V: TRBV7-2
length: 16
J: TRBJ1-2
DNA: TGTGCCAGCAGCTTACAAGACGGGACAGGGCTCGAGGGCTACACCTTC
CDR3: CASSLQDGTGLEGYTF

size: .
D: .
V: TRBV7-9
length: 13
J: TRBJ2-1
DNA: TGTGCCAGCAGCTCTCGGACAGTTGGTGAGCAGTTCTTC
CDR3: CASSSRTVGEQFF

size: .
D: TRBD2
V: TRBV7-2
length: 17
J: TRBJ2-7
DNA: TGTGCCAGCAACTTAGTTTACACGGCTAGCGGGGAGGGCGAGCAGTACTTC
CDR3: CASNLVYTASGEGEQYF

size: many
D: TRBD2
V: TRBV9
length: 15
J: TRBJ2-5
DNA: TGTGCCAGCAGCCCCCCTAGCGGGAATCAAGAGACCCAGTACTTC
CDR3: CASSPPSGNQETQYF

size: once
D: TRBD2
V: TRBV10-3
length: 15
J: TRBJ2-5
DNA: TGTGCCATCAGGTCCAATTTAGCGGGAGTATTGGAGCAGTACTTC
CDR3: CAIRSNLAGVLEQYF

size: .
D: .
V: TRBV20-1
length: 13
J: TRBJ2-1
DNA: TGCAGTGCTAGAGGACGGGGTGGCAATGAGCAGTTCTTC
CDR3: CSARGRGGNEQFF

size: .
D: .
V: TRBV6-5
length: 14
J: TRBJ2-1
DNA: TGTGCCACGGTCAGGGGGGGCTCCTACAATGAGCAGTTCTTC
CDR3: CATVRGGSYNEQFF

size: .
D: TRBD1
V: TRBV18
length: 15
J: TRBJ1-1
DNA: TGTGCCAGCTCACCGTGGGGGACAGGGCAGACTGAAGCTTTCTTT
CDR3: CASSPWGTGQTEAFF

size: many
D: .
V: TRBV2
length: 15
J: TRBJ2-4
DNA: TGTGCCAGCAGTGAATCGTGGGGGGTGAGGAACATTCAGTACTTC
CDR3: CASSESWGVRNIQYF

size: .
D: TRBD2
V: TRBV4-2
length: 17
J: TRBJ2-3
DNA: TGTGCCAGCAGCCAGGGGGACCTAGCGGGGGGATCAGATACGCAGTATTTT
CDR3: CASSQGDLAGGSDTQYF

size: many
D: .
V: TRBV9
length: 13
J: TRBJ2-7
DNA: TGTGCCAGCAACTTGGGGGGCTCGTACGAGCAGTACTTC
CDR3: CASNLGGSYEQYF